This TCR beta chain stems from a study of CD8 T cells in ankylosing spondylitis (TCRdb year 2017). At the level of the whole study: The study profiled T cell receptor beta repertoires in healthy donors and ankylosing spondylitis patients to find disease-linked TCR variants. The whole study cohort included over a hundred healthy donors and under 30 ankylosing spondylitis patients. Peripheral blood samples were taken, and synovial fluid was additionally collected from ankylosing spondylitis patients.

This clonotype was seen only a few times. Its antigen specificity is not known. No much larger clone exists at a distance of one base, and base qualities are not known. Sequencing took place on an Illumina HiSeq 2500. TCR beta libraries were prepared by quantitative 5'-RACE with molecular barcodes. Per the original workflow: A new computational method based on a probabilistic model of VDJ rearrangement was used to identify disease-linked TCR variants. TCRdb redid the processing of the public reads, applying fastp at Q25 and MiXCR, and retained in-frame beta chains. A single entry per CDR3 protein holds the most common genes and DNA from its merged rows. These V and J calls are TCRdb output, not the study's own analysis. This sample is represented by about 360,000 distinct CDR3 sequences; 20% to 25% of them were singletons. The top ten clones comprise less than 15% of the sample. Broad study findings and their caveats: The disease-linked clones were reported to be significantly enriched in matched synovial fluid samples from ankylosing spondylitis patients. Some motif variants were previously reported in synovial fluid and blood of reactive arthritis patients, suggesting common disease-initiation mechanisms. Blood from ankylosing spondylitis patients appeared to be characterized by a TCR beta motif made up of several highly homologous amino acid variants. The disease-linked clones showed a CD8+ phenotype and occurred at relatively low frequencies in peripheral blood.

From the germline V gene, CDR1 is ENHRY and CDR2 is SYGVKD. V loses 2 bases at its end and J loses 4 bases; junction bases beyond the gene matches: 1. There are 14 amino acids in the CDR3, from cysteine to phenylalanine inclusive. The only DNA kept is the CDR3, 42 bases in frame from the first base. The sequence derives from a male donor with ankylosing spondylitis or in good health (not recorded which). The source material was blood, either unsorted or a sorted T cell fraction (not recorded which). The chain is encoded by TRBV10-3 joined to TRBJ2-7, and 11 bases in between align with TRBD2. The bases read TGTGCCATCAGTGAGCTAGCGGGGGGTTACGAGCAGTACTTC. This is translated as CAISELAGGYEQYF.